Below are 3 T cell receptor beta chains sequenced from a single sample in a study of T cells in Graves' hyperthyroidism and ophthalmopathy. Template material for amplifying TCR beta CDR3 regions consisted of RNA transcripts. The TCR CDR3 first-round RT-PCR relied on the HTBI primer set. Each CDR3 protein gets one entry after TCRdb re-called the multiplex PCR reads with MiXCR. Of 350,000 or so distinct CDR3 sequences listed, 15% to 20% are singletons. The sample consisted of blood. Every receptor here comes from a woman aged 40-49 years with Graves' ophthalmopathy.

J is TRBJ2-7 and V is TRBV20-1, with D perhaps matching TRBD1 or TRBD2 (6 bases each). Near its end, the DNA agrees better with TRBJ2-1, so the J call may be wrong. The CDR3 has 14 residues. The V gene's germline CDR1 is DFQATT and CDR2 SNEGSKA (reference sequence). CDR3: CSASPMRGAGEQFF. DNA of the CDR3: TGCAGTGCTTCCCCTATGAGGGGGGCGGGCGAGCAGTTCTTC.

This clonotype counts as medium-sized (0.01 to 0.1%). The chain is built from TRBV12-3 or TRBV12-4 and TRBJ1-5; tentative D call: TRBD1 (5 bases). The length of the CDR3 is 14 residues. Deletions cut 7 bases from V and 10 bases from J, with 20 bases between. The CDR3 loop is CASNAGRGGKPQHF. Written as DNA, the CDR3 is TGTGCCAGCAACGCGGGGAGGGGAGGAAAACCCCAGCATTTT.

This clonotype was seen ten or more times. The chain has TRBV6-2 or TRBV6-3 and TRBJ2-7, with D perhaps being TRBD1 or TRBD2 (5 bases each). The CDR3 has 17 residues. Germline V lookup: CDR1 MNHEY, CDR2 SVGEGT. The V end lost 2 bases, the J end lost 0 bases, and 17 bases lay between the germline ends. CDR3 in DNA: TGTGCCAGCAGTTACGAGATATCAGGGAGAAACTCCTACGAGCAGTACTTC. Translated, it gives CASSYEISGRNSYEQYF.